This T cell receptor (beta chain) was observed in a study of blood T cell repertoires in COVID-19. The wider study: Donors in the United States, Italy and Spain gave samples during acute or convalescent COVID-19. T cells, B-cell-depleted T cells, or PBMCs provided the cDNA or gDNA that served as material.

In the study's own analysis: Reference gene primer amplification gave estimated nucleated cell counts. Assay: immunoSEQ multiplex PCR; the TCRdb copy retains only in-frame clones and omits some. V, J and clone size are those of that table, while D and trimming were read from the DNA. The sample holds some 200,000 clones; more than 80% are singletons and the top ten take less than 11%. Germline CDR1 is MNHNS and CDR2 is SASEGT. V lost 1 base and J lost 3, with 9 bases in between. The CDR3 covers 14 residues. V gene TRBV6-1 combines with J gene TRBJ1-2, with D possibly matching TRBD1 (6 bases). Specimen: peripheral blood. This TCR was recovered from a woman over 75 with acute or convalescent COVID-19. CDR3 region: CASSEGGGDYGYTF. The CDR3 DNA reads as TGTGCCAGCAGTGAAGGCGGGGGCGACTATGGCTACACCTTC.